What follows are 17 T cell receptor beta chains derived from one specimen sequenced in a study of CD8+ T cells in alopecia areata. The authors extracted RNA and reverse transcribed it into cDNA as the sequencing template. The assay was immunoSEQ multiplex PCR, and TCRdb's table has in-frame clones only and misses some. The sample comprises approximately 200,000 clones, about 60% of which are singletons, and 3% to 3.5% rests with the top ten. Described treatment: oral pan-JAK inhibitor, 5-10 mg twice daily. The sample consisted of CD4+ T cells sorted from blood, taken at week 4, from a patient treated with tofacitinib. These receptors originate from a human donor with alopecia areata.

This clone came up a few times. The chain uses TRBV28 and TRBJ1-2; the D is unclear. V was clipped by 5 bases and J by 1 base, with 23 bases between them. This CDR3 comprises 18 residues. Germline assignment: CDR1 MDHEN and CDR2 SYDVKM. The CDR3 reads CASSTHGEAASLNYGYTF. The CDR3 DNA reads as TGTGCCAGCAGTACCCACGGGGAGGCGGCATCCCTTAACTATGGCTACACCTTC.

The chain has TRBV30 and TRBJ1-6; D might be TRBD1 (6 bases). V gave up 0 bases and J gave up 7 bases, with 13 bases separating them. The CDR3 runs 15 residues. Germline CDR1 reads GTSNPN; CDR2 reads SVGIG (reference sequence). Here the CDR3 DNA reads TGTGCCTGGAGTGTACTCGGGGGGCTGAATTCACCCCTCCACTTT. Its protein product is CAWSVLGGLNSPLHF.

The chain combines TRBV5-4 with TRBJ2-7, with D perhaps matching TRBD1 (6 bases). V was trimmed by 0 bases and J by 4 bases, leaving 14 bases between them. The CDR3 has 15 amino acids. Per the germline V gene, CDR1 is SGHNT and CDR2 is YYREEE (reference sequence). CDR3 in amino acids: CASSLVGTPAYEQYF. The CDR3 nucleotides are TGTGCCAGCAGCTTGGTCGGGACACCTGCTTACGAGCAGTACTTC. Filled out from reference TRBV5-4 and TRBJ2-7, the complete variable domain reads ETGVTQSPTHLIKTRGQQVTLRCSSQSGHNTVSWYQQALGQGPQFIFQYYREEENGRGNFPPRFSGLQFPNYSSELNVNALELDDSALYLCASSLVGTPAYEQYFGPGTRLTVT.

As DNA, the CDR3 is TGTGCCAGCAGGCGTTCTGCCGGGGAGCTGTTTTTT. Translated, it gives CASRRSAGELFF. The chain employs TRBV5-4 and TRBJ2-2; D not certain. The germline V gene encodes CDR1 SGHNT and CDR2 YYREEE (reference sequence). With 5 bases removed from V and 6 bases from J, the gap between germline ends came to 8 bases. The CDR3 length is 12 residues. The full variable domain, with the rest looked up from reference TRBV5-4 and TRBJ2-2, is ETGVTQSPTHLIKTRGQQVTLRCSSQSGHNTVSWYQQALGQGPQFIFQYYREEENGRGNFPPRFSGLQFPNYSSELNVNALELDDSALYLCASRRSAGELFFGEGSRLTVL.

The V gene is TRBV6-6, the J gene TRBJ2-7; D is perhaps TRBD1 or TRBD2 (5 bases each). The germline V and J ends were trimmed by 7 bases and 6 bases, with 16 bases remaining between them. Germline-derived CDR1 and CDR2 are MNHNY and SVGAGI (reference sequence). CDR3 length: 13 amino acids. For the CDR3, the DNA is TGTGCCAGCACACTTGGGACGTCGGGCGAGCAGTACTTC. This translates into CASTLGTSGEQYF.

V and J are TRBV27 and TRBJ1-5; no definite D call. CDR3 size: 14 residues. Germline CDR1 MNHEY, CDR2 SMNVEV (reference sequence). V shed 2 bases and J shed 6 bases, with 11 bases lying between them. CDR3 bases: TGTGCCAGCAGTTTAAGAGGGTTGGGTCAGCCCCAGCATTTT. Protein sequence: CASSLRGLGQPQHF.

The chain is built from TRBV7-2 and TRBJ2-7; TRBD2 is a possible D gene (5 bases). The CDR3 contains 16 residues. Germline V CDR1 and CDR2: SGHTA, FQGNSA. V lost 4 bases and J 0 bases, leaving 16 bases between the germline ends. The CDR3 DNA sequence: TGTGCCAGCAGCTCGGAGGCAGGACTGAGCTCCTACGAGCAGTACTTC. It is translated as CASSSEAGLSSYEQYF.

The rearrangement links TRBV27 to TRBJ1-1; 9 positions match TRBD1. The CDR3 consists of 15 residues. CDR1 is MNHEY and CDR2 is SMNVEV in the germline V gene (reference sequence). V shed 6 bases, J shed 5 bases, and the junction held 10 bases outside the gene matches. CDR3: CASSRDRVIGTEAFF. CDR3 DNA sequence: TGTGCCAGCAGCCGGGACAGGGTCATAGGGACTGAAGCTTTCTTT.

The genes are TRBV29-1 and TRBJ1-6; TRBD1 matches at 9 bases. The length of the CDR3 is 14 residues. The junction had 3 bases not matched to a gene; V was cut back by 4 bases and J by 5 bases. In germline, CDR1 is SQVTM, CDR2 ANQGSEA. As DNA, the CDR3 is TGCAGCGTTGCCCGGACAGGGGATAATTCACCCCTCCACTTT. It codes for CSVARTGDNSPLHF.

This rearrangement joins TRBV2 to TRBJ2-7, with 8 bases lining up with TRBD1. In germline, CDR1 is SNHLY, CDR2 FYNNEI. The CDR3 contains 12 residues. The ends lost 4 bases at V and 7 bases at J; junction bases unmatched: 3. This CDR3 reads CASSGTGREQYF. The CDR3 DNA reads TGTGCCAGCAGTGGGACAGGGAGGGAGCAGTACTTC.

The chain has TRBV15 and TRBJ2-3; D not resolved. CDR3 length equals 14 residues. Germline V gives CDR1 LNHNV, CDR2 YYDKDF (reference sequence). Between the trimmed V and J ends, which lost 3 bases and 0 bases, there was a span of 7 bases. The DNA of the CDR3 is TGTGCCACCAGCAGGCCCCCTAGCACAGATACGCAGTATTTT. It yields the protein CATSRPPSTDTQYF.

This chain's CDR3 is CASSAEGTVYQPQHF. The CDR3, as DNA: TGCGCCAGCAGCGCGGAAGGGACAGTCTATCAGCCCCAGCATTTT. J is TRBJ1-5 and V is TRBV5-1, with TRBD1 matching 7 bases. The trim removed 4 bases at V and 5 bases at J, leaving 9 bases unmatched. Germline CDR1 is SGHRS and CDR2 is YFSETQ. This CDR3 comprises 15 residues.

The rearrangement joins TRBV5-5 to TRBJ2-7, with 10 bases fitting TRBD2. J gave up 5 bases and V 1 base, and 9 bases lay outside the gene matches. Looked up from germline, CDR1 is SGHKS and CDR2 is YYEKEE (reference sequence). The CDR3 consists of 16 residues. In DNA, the CDR3 is TGTGCCAGCAGCTTGAGTGCAGGGACTAGCGCCCACGAGCAGTACTTC. It is translated as CASSLSAGTSAHEQYF. The full variable domain, rest sourced from reference TRBV5-5 and TRBJ2-7, is DAGVTQSPTHLIKTRGQQVTLRCSPISGHKSVSWYQQVLGQGPQFIFQYYEKEERGRGNFPDRFSARQFPNYSSELNVNALLLGDSALYLCASSLSAGTSAHEQYFGPGTRLTVT.

This clone was picked up a small number of times. Sequence at one end of the junction differs from germline and may be a read error. The chain carries TRBV7-7 and TRBJ2-5; D possibly matches TRBD1 or TRBD2 (7 bases each). CDR3 length equals 13 residues. The germline CDR1 and CDR2 sequences are SSHAT and FNYEAQ (reference sequence). In DNA form, the CDR3 reads TGTGCTAGCAGCAACCAGGGGGGGGAGACCCAGTACTTC. Translating gives CASSNQGGETQYF. The full variable domain, in which reference TRBV7-7 and TRBJ2-5 provide the parts outside the CDR3, is GAGVSQSPRYKVTKRGQDVTLRCDPISSHATLYWYQQALGQGPEFLTYFNYEAQPDKSGLPSDRFSAERPEGSISTLTIQRTEQRDSAMYRCASSNQGGETQYFGPGTRLLVL.

J is TRBJ2-1 and V is TRBV7-9, with TRBD2 matching 8 bases. V was clipped by 6 bases and J by 7 bases; unmatched bases: 8. This CDR3 spans 14 amino acids. Germline values: CDR1 SEHNR, CDR2 FQNEAQ (reference sequence). The CDR3 coding sequence is TGTGCCAGCAGTGAGGGACTAGTAGCTAATGAGCAGTTCTTC. Translated: CASSEGLVANEQFF.

The rearrangement joins TRBV29-1 to TRBJ1-2, with D perhaps TRBD1 (5 bases). Germline lookup yields CDR1 SQVTM and CDR2 ANQGSEA. This CDR3 spans 15 amino acids. Between the trimmed V and J ends, which lost 5 bases and 2 bases, there was a span of 18 bases. The CDR3 region has the DNA TGCAGCGTTTCGACTCCCCGGGGACGGAACTATGGCTACACCTTC. Protein: CSVSTPRGRNYGYTF.

In its sample, this clone was seen many times. This rearrangement joins TRBV6-1 to TRBJ1-1; D gene uncertain. Germline V gene data show CDR1 as MNHNS and CDR2 as SASEGT. V was pared by 8 bases and J by 1 base, with 11 bases between. This CDR3 has 13 residues. CDR3 sequence (DNA): TGTGCCAGCGCGATCCGGCGGAACACTGAAGCTTTCTTT. Translating it yields CASAIRRNTEAFF.